This T cell receptor (beta chain) was identified in a study of neurological immune-mediated disorders (dated by TCRdb to about 2019). Background for the entire study: Of the roughly 35 multiple sclerosis patients, about 31 had relapsing-remitting MS and 3 had secondary progressive MS. Peripheral blood TCR-beta repertoires from HTLV-I-associated myelopathy (HAM/TSP) patients, multiple sclerosis patients and healthy controls were compared by UMI-based sequencing. Of the approximately 70 subjects in the cohort, about 14 were HAM/TSP patients, around 35 were multiple sclerosis patients, and 20 were healthy controls. The approximately 100 TCR-beta libraries included longitudinal samples, technical triplicates and paired sorted CD4+ and CD8+ T-cell subsets alongside PBMC samples. The research as a whole found: TCR clonal expansion was highest in HAM/TSP patients and lowest in MS patients, with MS patients falling below even healthy controls. No identical CDR3 amino acid sequences were found to be shared among expanded clones across subjects, suggesting that TCR-beta repertoires were private in all groups. No clinical or MRI features were associated with the MS cluster, and the authors said that larger cohorts are needed. Phylogenetic analysis grouped repertoires from 18 of 34 MS patients into a cluster of related CDR3 sequences, suggesting a possible repertoire-level signature.

Libraries from unsorted PBMCs were made from 2 million PBMCs kept in RNAlater at -80 degrees C until RNA extraction. The multiple sclerosis patients were enrolled in a US clinical protocol that evaluated disease progression with magnetic resonance imaging. Peripheral blood was subjected to Ficoll-Hypaque density gradient centrifugation to isolate PBMCs, which were then cryopreserved in liquid nitrogen. cDNA synthesis used template-switch 5'RACE with a primer carrying a 10-nucleotide random unique molecular identifier tagging each TCR transcript. Every sequencing run covered 15-18 subjects and yielded more than 180 million TCR-beta sequences. The RNeasy kit was used to extract total RNA. The KAPA Real-time Library Amplification kit was used to amplify TCR-beta VDJ regions with primers targeting the TCR constant region and the 5'RACE anchor. Sample indexes and Illumina adaptors were added in a first PCR, and a second PCR then increased library yield. After Ampure bead purification, the TCR product of roughly 650 bp was size-selected on a 2% E-gel SizeSelection system. Before pooling, library quality was assessed on a Bioanalyzer, concentration was determined with Qubit, and library quantification was performed with the Kapa Library Quantification kit. An Illumina HiSeq 2500 was used to sequence the libraries paired-end at 2 x 150 bp. To increase sequence diversity, about 25-31% phiX was spiked into each library pool. Under the source paper's analysis protocol: Quality-filtered reads were processed with the UMI-based MiGEC pipeline, and over 90% of raw TCR sequences were removed by the MiGEC pipeline during error correction. VDJ genes were aligned to IMGT germline references, and each clonotype was defined by a unique CDR3 amino acid sequence together with V-J genes. Clonal expansion, Shannon diversity, and CDR3 relatedness (CalcPairwiseDistances, ClusterSamples) were evaluated with VDJtools, and phylogenetic trees were built with CLCbio workbench. A clone was classed as expanded if it had 8 or more unique UMIs, a cutoff based on coefficient-of-variation modelling across technical triplicates. Through fastp at Q25 and MiXCR, TCRdb rebuilt clones from the public reads, retaining in-frame beta chains. Rows are combined by CDR3 protein, so each entry shows the most common genes and DNA. Clone size and V and J calls follow TCRdb, not the original study. The sample contains around 61,000 distinct CDR3 sequences, about 5% of them found a single time. The ten largest clones capture roughly 5.7% of the sample.

The CDR3 runs 11 amino acids, cysteine and phenylalanine included. CDR3 DNA only is kept here, 33 bases in frame from base 1. Deletion took 3 bases off V and 3 bases off J, with a span of 3 bases between the germline ends. From a lookup of the germline V gene, CDR1 and CDR2 are SGHDT and YYEEEE. This clonotype has a count of ten or more. It has no known antigen specificity. No base qualities exist here, and no much larger clone lies one base off it. This TCR was recovered from a human donor with multiple sclerosis. The donor label of this sample is uncertain. The chain was built from TRBV5-6 and TRBJ1-1; no D gene call is confident. The sequenced material came from PBMCs. The CDR3 here reads CASSSHTEAFF. The nucleotides read TGTGCCAGCAGCTCCCACACTGAAGCTTTCTTT.